This TCR beta chain comes out of a study of blood T cells in healthy people across ages. Overall study findings and caveats: Donor CMV status was unknown, possibly confounding expanded clonotype changes.

The CDR3 has 14 residues. Germline V gives CDR1 MNHNY, CDR2 SVGAGI (reference sequence). Comments on this clonotype: Antigen: not known. Mismatch with germline at one junction end may stem from a read error.

Alongside a J-beta primer mix, a sample-barcoded 5' primer served in a second PCR lasting about 6 to 12 cycles. TCRdb reanalysed the 5' RACE reads using MiXCR and keeps one entry per CDR3 protein. This repertoire shows 750,000 to 1,000,000 distinct CDR3 sequences, 25% to 35% found once; its top ten account for approximately 10%. The data were also submitted as part of a second study, on T cells of mothers and their children.

The origin of this receptor is a woman in her 40s in good health. Sequencing was performed on blood. The V call is TRBV6-6, the J call TRBJ2-7; 9 bases match TRBD2. The DNA for the CDR3 is TGTGCCAACAGTTCCCAGCGGGGGGTTGGCGAGCAGTACTTC. Residues: CANSSQRGVGEQYF.